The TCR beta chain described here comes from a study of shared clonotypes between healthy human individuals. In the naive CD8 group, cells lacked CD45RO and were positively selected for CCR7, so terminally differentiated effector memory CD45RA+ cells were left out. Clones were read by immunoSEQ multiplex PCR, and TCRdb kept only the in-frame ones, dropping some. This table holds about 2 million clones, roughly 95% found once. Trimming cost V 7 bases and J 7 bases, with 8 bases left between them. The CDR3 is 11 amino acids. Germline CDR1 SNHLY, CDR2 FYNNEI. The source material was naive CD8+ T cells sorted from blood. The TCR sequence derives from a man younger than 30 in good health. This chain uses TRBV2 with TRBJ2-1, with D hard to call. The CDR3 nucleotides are TGTGCCAGCACAGCGATTAATGAGCAGTTCTTC. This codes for CASTAINEQFF. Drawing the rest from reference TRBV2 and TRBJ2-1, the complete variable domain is EPEVTQTPSHQVTQMGQEVILRCVPISNHLYFYWYRQILGQKVEFLVSFYNNEISEKSEIFDDQFSVERPDGSNFTLKIRSTKLEDSAMYFCASTAINEQFFGPGTRLTVL.